This T cell receptor beta chain is drawn from a study of graft-versus-host responses after intestinal transplantation. A remark on this clone: Its antigen is currently unknown.

The assay was immunoSEQ multiplex PCR, and TCRdb's table has in-frame clones only and misses some. Among tens of thousands of clones, around 90% were seen once, and the ten largest hold roughly 2.5%. CDR1 is SGHVS and CDR2 is FQNEAQ in the germline V gene. V gave up 1 base and J gave up 5 bases, with 12 bases separating them. The CDR3 totals 15 residues. This specimen was unstimulated CD4+ T cells sorted from spleen or lymph node cells, taken before transplant. The chain uses TRBV7-8 and TRBJ1-5; a possible D gene is TRBD1 (6 bases). This TCR came from a human donor who was the organ donor for an intestinal transplant. CDR3 DNA: TGTGCCAGCAGCTTAGACGGGTCAGGGGATCAGCCCCAGCATTTT. Translating it yields CASSLDGSGDQPQHF.